These 17 T cell receptor beta chains were all obtained from the same sample, sequenced in a study of blood T cell repertoires in COVID-19. Data came from immunoSEQ multiplex PCR; TCRdb stores just in-frame clones and leaves some out. The sample has fewer than 250,000 clones; approximately 86% are singletons. Sample: PBMCs or T cells enriched from blood (not recorded which). The receptor source for this set is a woman aged 45-65 years with acute COVID-19.

The chain employs TRBV5-1 and TRBJ1-1; D is uncertain. Germline loops: CDR1 SGHRS, CDR2 YFSETQ. With 2 bases removed from V and 0 bases from J, the gap between germline ends came to 11 bases. The CDR3 is 15 residues long. This CDR3 reads CASSFTRNVNTEAFF. As DNA, the CDR3 is TGCGCCAGCAGCTTCACGCGGAATGTGAACACTGAAGCTTTCTTT.

This chain joins TRBV18 and TRBJ2-3; no reliable D call. CDR3 size: 13 residues. Trimming removed 6 bases at V and 2 bases at J, with 9 bases between. CDR1 and CDR2 (germline): KGHSH, LQKENI. As DNA, the CDR3 is TGTGCCAGCTCTCCTCGAGCCACAGATACGCAGTATTTT. It codes for CASSPRATDTQYF.

In this sample, this clone turned up once. V is TRBV29-1 and J is TRBJ1-1, with D perhaps matching TRBD1 (5 bases). The CDR3 length is 15 residues. V lost 4 bases, J lost 6 bases, and 21 bases lay in between. Germline V gene sequence: CDR1 SQVTM, CDR2 ANQGSEA. In nucleotides, the CDR3 is TGCAGCGTTGCCGTACCAGGGAAACTCCTTCCTGAAGCTTTCTTT. Its protein product is CSVAVPGKLLPEAFF.

This CDR3 reads CATGGVDADTQYF. The CDR3 nucleotides read TGTGCCACCGGCGGCGTCGACGCAGATACGCAGTATTTT. This rearrangement joins TRBV24-1 to TRBJ2-3; D is unresolved. Per germline, CDR1 KGHDR and CDR2 SFDVKD. The CDR3 covers 13 residues. Between the trimmed V and J ends, which lost 9 bases and 4 bases, there was a span of 13 bases.

This chain uses TRBV15 with TRBJ1-2; TRBD1 is a possible D gene (5 bases). This CDR3 comprises 15 residues. Looked up from germline, CDR1 is LNHNV and CDR2 is YYDKDF (reference sequence). V dropped 0 bases and J dropped 7 bases, with 15 bases sitting between them. CDR3: CATSRDLDSGIGYTF. The CDR3 bases are TGTGCCACCAGCAGAGATCTAGACAGCGGGATTGGCTACACCTTC.

This chain uses TRBV3-1 (or the pseudogene TRBV3-2) with TRBJ1-2; D is possibly TRBD1 (6 bases). The CDR3 totals 13 residues. Trimming took off 2 bases at V and 5 bases at J, with 9 bases between the two ends. Germline CDR1 is LGHDT and CDR2 is YNNKEL (reference sequence). The CDR3 bases are TGTGCCAGCAGCCAATACAGGGCTTATGGCTACACCTTC. Its protein is CASSQYRAYGYTF.

The chain uses TRBV27 and TRBJ2-7; 10 bases fit TRBD2. This CDR3 has 15 residues. Germline lookup yields CDR1 MNHEY and CDR2 SMNVEV (reference sequence). V dropped 7 bases and J dropped 3; count of bases not matched to a gene: 9. DNA of the CDR3: TGTGCCAGCACCTTCCTAGCGGGAGTCGACTACGAGCAGTACTTC. Its protein is CASTFLAGVDYEQYF.

The V call is TRBV19, the J call TRBJ1-1; D gene ambiguous. The CDR3 totals 13 residues. CDR1 and CDR2 (germline): LNHDA, SQIVND (reference sequence). Trimming stripped 6 bases from V and 1 base from J, with 9 bases between. The CDR3 here is CASRLSSNTEAFF. CDR3 in DNA: TGTGCCAGTAGGCTGAGCTCGAACACTGAAGCTTTCTTT.

The CDR3 loop reads CASSGDRGYGYTF. DNA for the CDR3: TGTGCCAGCAGCGGGGACAGGGGATATGGCTACACCTTC. The genes are TRBV6-5 and TRBJ1-2; 10 nucleotides align to TRBD1. Per the germline V gene, CDR1 is MNHEY and CDR2 is SVGAGI. This CDR3 is 13 amino acids long. The V segment lost 6 bases and the J segment 5 bases; nucleotides outside the gene matches: 3.

The chain combines TRBV18 with TRBJ1-2; tentatively, D is TRBD1 (6 bases). In germline, CDR1 is KGHSH, CDR2 LQKENI. The CDR3 is 15 residues long. The germline V and J ends were trimmed by 5 bases and 0 bases, with 13 bases remaining between them. As DNA, the CDR3 is TGTGCCAGCTCAGACTCGGACAGTTCTAACTATGGCTACACCTTC. It yields the protein CASSDSDSSNYGYTF.

J is TRBJ1-1 and V is TRBV11-1; TRBD1 might be the D (5 bases). CDR1 and CDR2 (germline): SGHAT, FQDESV (reference sequence). V was pared by 5 bases and J by 1 base, with 14 bases between. The CDR3 contains 15 residues. CDR3 region: CASSRRGGANTEAFF. CDR3 bases: TGTGCCAGCAGCAGGCGTGGTGGGGCGAACACTGAAGCTTTCTTT.

The chain links TRBV7-9 to TRBJ2-1; TRBD1 matches at 9 bases. This CDR3 is built from 15 residues. The germline V gene has CDR1 SEHNR and CDR2 FQNEAQ (reference sequence). The junction had 4 bases not matched to a gene; V was cut back by 5 bases and J by 2 bases. CDR3 bases: TGTGCCAGCAGCGAAAGGACAGGGGCCTACAATGAGCAGTTCTTC. It is translated as CASSERTGAYNEQFF.

The J gene is TRBJ1-1, the V gene TRBV5-4, with 9 nucleotides matching TRBD1. Germline V CDR1 and CDR2: SGHNT, YYREEE (reference sequence). V was pared by 0 bases and J by 8 bases, with 5 bases of the junction left unmatched. The CDR3 is 14 residues long. The CDR3 reads CASSLATGTGEAFF. CDR3 sequence (DNA): TGTGCCAGCAGCTTGGCGACCGGGACAGGGGAAGCTTTCTTT.

This chain connects TRBV19 to TRBJ1-1; D may be TRBD1 (5 bases). Trimming removed 3 bases from V and 6 bases from J, with 14 bases in between. Looked up from germline, CDR1 is LNHDA and CDR2 is SQIVND (reference sequence). The CDR3 is 14 residues long. CDR3 nucleotides: TGTGCCAGTAGTATTGGGGGTCGGGGGGCTGAAGCTTTCTTT. Translating it yields CASSIGGRGAEAFF.

J is TRBJ1-1 and V is TRBV21-1; the table's D call of TRBD1 was not tested on the DNA. TRBV21-1 is a pseudogene. This CDR3 is 17 amino acids long. The CDR3 loop reads CASSRRKYDRGTTEAFF. CDR3 sequence (DNA): TGTGCCAGCAGCCGCCGCAAATATGACAGGGGGACCACTGAAGCTTTCTTT.

The J gene is TRBJ1-5, the V gene TRBV6-4; D uncertain. Trimming took off 2 bases at V and 6 bases at J, with 26 bases between the two ends. Germline CDR1 MRHNA, CDR2 SNTAGT. This CDR3 has 19 residues. CDR3 amino acids: CASSDPLRVLEAHSQPQHF. In nucleotides, the CDR3 is TGTGCCAGCAGTGACCCCCTTCGGGTCTTGGAAGCACATTCTCAGCCCCAGCATTTT.

The chain recombines TRBV7-9 with TRBJ2-1; TRBD2 agrees at 8 bases. This CDR3 comprises 18 residues. Germline-derived CDR1 and CDR2 are SEHNR and FQNEAQ (reference sequence). After removal of 3 bases from V and 0 bases from J, the junction contained 10 bases not matched to a gene. The CDR3 sequence is CASSLGLAGTSSYNEQFF. In nucleotides, the CDR3 is TGTGCCAGCAGCTTGGGGCTAGCGGGTACTAGCTCCTACAATGAGCAGTTCTTC. The full variable domain, with the rest looked up from reference TRBV7-9 and TRBJ2-1, is DTGVSQNPRHKITKRGQNVTFRCDPISEHNRLYWYRQTLGQGPEFLTYFQNEAQLEKSRLLSDRFSAERPKGSFSTLEIQRTEQGDSAMYLCASSLGLAGTSSYNEQFFGPGTRLTVL.